This T cell receptor beta chain is drawn from a study of PD-L1 blockade in urothelial cancer. Overall study context: Twenty-five of the 29 patients were men with bladder-origin urothelial cancer. Timepoints chosen for blood analysis were 3 weeks (second dose) and 6 weeks after treatment start.

Trimming cost V 2 bases and J 5 bases, with 2 bases left between them. Looked up from germline, CDR1 is SEHNR and CDR2 is FQNEAQ (reference sequence). CDR3 length equals 11 residues. Time point denoted: pretreatment peripheral blood. The table came from immunoSEQ multiplex PCR; TCRdb's copy has only in-frame clones and leaves some out. The table has approximately 90,000 clones, around 90% seen once; the top ten hold 1.6%. Sequencing used PBMCs, obtained around atezolizumab (anti-PD-L1) treatment. The chain combines TRBV7-9 with TRBJ2-3; the D is unclear. The sequence was obtained from a man in his fifties or sixties with urothelial cancer. CDR3 in amino acids: CASSLRDTQYF. Here the CDR3 DNA reads TGTGCCAGCAGCTTACGAGATACGCAGTATTTT.